This entry describes one T cell receptor (beta chain). Which antigen it targets is not known. Qualities for individual bases were not recorded, and no much larger clone is one base off. The library was obtained by the immunoSEQ multiplex PCR assay. For the multiplex PCR, a mixture combining 60 forward primers for TCR Vbeta segments and 13 reverse primers for TCR Jbeta segments was used. Amplification of the CDR3 region of rearranged TCR beta genes was performed with a multiplex PCR assay on genomic DNA. The Illumina HiSeq System was used to sequence the amplified TCR beta libraries as 87-base-pair reads. On the authors' methods: A later analysis counted tens of millions of unique TCR beta chains across the 700 or so repertoires, and about 10 million of these chains were shared by at least two donors. Raw reads were error-corrected and collapsed into unique sequences with a nearest-neighbor algorithm that merged closely related sequences to remove PCR and sequencing errors. CDR3 sequences were aligned to IMGT reference sequences to assign V, D and J gene segments. For a sequence to be retained, a match of at least six nucleotides to both a V gene segment and a J gene segment was required. A rearrangement was called productive if the CDR3 had no stop codons and remained in frame with V and J, and every other rearrangement was called non-productive. CDR3 was defined by IMGT convention, running from the second conserved V-encoded cysteine to the conserved J-encoded phenylalanine. The earlier analysis of about 610 of the donors excluded any sequence lacking an unambiguous match to a single V gene segment. An earlier analysis of under 750 of the donors called V segments functional above 56.7% productive rearrangements and segregating when the between-donor standard deviation exceeded 5%. To diagnose cytomegalovirus status from the catalog of TCR beta chain sequences, a statistical classification framework was built. In a later analysis, TCR nucleotide sequences were compared against IMGT/GENE-DB human TR gene sequences so that V and J genes could be assigned. In a later analysis, CDR3 sequences and most-parsimonious VDJ recombination scenarios were assigned using the TCRdist pipeline. A later analysis defined each TCR beta chain by its CDR3 amino acid sequence plus V-gene family, and excluded reads lacking a unique V-gene family. In a later analysis, 500 to 650 highly shared, low-generation-probability nucleotide sequences were removed to address suspected cross-contamination and a sequencing artifact. In a later analysis, a clonal expansion index for each public chain was calculated from normalized within-repertoire ranks of inferred template counts. In a later analysis, generation probabilities were computed using a VDJ recombination model fitted to out-of-frame rearrangements, and the results were checked against IGoR. In a later analysis, TCR-TCR, TCR-HLA and TCR-CMV co-occurrence was scored with hypergeometric tests, and a repertoire-size bias correction was applied to TCR pairs. A later analysis estimated false discovery rates by permuting HLA or CMV assignments 20 times. In a later analysis, co-occurring TCRs were grouped using DBSCAN, with TCRdist sequence similarity added in when clustering inside HLA-allele-positive subsets. Repertoires with fewer than 30,000 or more than 120,000 public chains were left out of co-occurrence clustering, as were a handful of repertoires with anomalous nucleotide sharing. TCRdb's version of the immuneACCESS table is confined to in-frame rearrangements and falls short of the full clone set. An unresolved V gene accounts for under half of the shortfall where checked; the remainder is of unknown origin. V and J calls and clone size come straight from that table; D and trimming were deduced from the DNA. For this sample there are about 120,000 clones; over 60% appear just once. Of the sample, more than 1% is held by the ten largest clones.

The cohort comprised 666 healthy bone marrow donors. All cohort members were sampled while nominally healthy, although unrecorded immune exposures were likely present. The donor tested CMV seronegative, placing the donor among the 350 or so seronegative members of the cohort. A peripheral blood sample was collected from each donor, and TCR beta sequencing was performed on peripheral blood mononuclear cells. The Qiagen DNeasy Blood Extraction Kit was used to extract genomic DNA from the blood cell samples. The sample belongs to a study of cytomegalovirus exposure and HLA in healthy donors listed by TCRdb under 2017. The study in broad terms: In an earlier analysis of about 560 of the donors, approximately 300 Gb of sequence data and 90 million to 120 million unique TCR beta sequences from about 179 million T cells were reported. Typing coverage differed by locus: A, B, C, DRB1 and DQB1 were typed in roughly 629-640 donors, DQA1 in 500 to 550, DPA1 in 600 to 610, and DPB1 in 472. All discovery cohort repertoires had been generated on a single sequencing platform. The study combined high-throughput TCR immunosequencing, statistical association of individual TCRs with disease status, and machine learning to predict cytomegalovirus infection status. Class I and class II HLA loci were covered by the typing at four-digit resolution. About 5 DR-DQ haplotypes were handled as single units for association and clustering, since linkage in the cohort was strong. The study aimed to test whether signatures of past pathogen exposure could be identified by cataloging public T cell receptors. A later genetic analysis took genome-wide SNP genotypes for about three fifths of the roughly 670 donors and used that subset as a discovery cohort. Rather than using new phenotypic data, the later analysis identified candidate immune exposures from TCR beta sequences and from how often those sequences occurred across donors. Of the 350 to 450 genotyped donors, 75% to 85% were placed in the genetic ancestry cluster associated with self-reported Caucasian donors. On average, around 240,000 unique TCR beta nucleotide sequences were sequenced per donor among 398 genotyped donors of the cohort, with 15% to 20% of those sequences being non-productive. The T cell repertoires of 666 subjects were profiled by immunosequencing and related to cytomegalovirus serostatus. In addition to the first cohort of 650 to 800 subjects, a separate validation cohort of some 120 different subjects was used. In a later analysis, previously published TCR beta repertoires from several hundred donors were re-analyzed and high-resolution HLA genotyping was added so that TCR occurrence patterns could be studied. An early release covering 550 to 700 HLA-typed donors comprised approximately 300 gigabases of sequencing data and some 79 million unique TCR sequences. An earlier analysis of 587 of the donors used high-throughput TCR beta sequencing to judge whether each TCR beta V gene segment behaved as functional or pseudogenic. Donor age, sex, ethnicity and CMV serostatus were compiled together with the repertoire data. The research as a whole found: A later genetic analysis reported fewer N-insertions in productive TCRs among donors in an Asian-associated ancestry cluster than the roughly 700-donor mean. A later analysis found that TCR association rates varied across HLA loci, with DRB1 alleles showing the most associated TCRs and HLA-C alleles the fewest. Broadly in line with IMGT annotations, most TCR beta V segments showed up in productive rearrangements about 87% or about 30% of the time in an earlier analysis of 587 of the donors. Several of the top co-occurrence clusters appeared to be linked to parvovirus B19, influenza, CMV and Epstein-Barr virus, according to a later analysis. Across donors, most TCR sequences were observed very rarely, whereas some public TCRs were present in many individuals. Sequencing depth was assumed to be roughly uniform across donors in the presence/absence analyses, though that assumption may not hold. In the study, 150 to 200 TCR beta chains were listed as associated with cytomegalovirus. The only immune exposure information available for the cohort was CMV serostatus. In a later analysis, HLA-associated TCR beta chains were found to be more clonally expanded and to have lower generation probabilities than equally common non-associated chains. HLA typing was unavailable for some donors at each locus, so association tests used only the typed subset. Assigning TCR associations to individual alleles was difficult when HLA alleles, especially DR and DQ, strongly co-occurred. Linkage disequilibrium might explain the correlated functional status among segregating V segments, but an unknown experimental factor could not be excluded. In a later analysis, most CMV-associated TCR beta chains were found to appear HLA-restricted, with HLA associations seemingly driven largely by CMV exposure. According to the authors, the approach could potentially be generalized to other disease states and immunological phenotypes. A further reported finding was that TCR beta sequences accurately predicted the HLA-A and HLA-B alleles for most subjects in the first cohort. Three of the identified cytomegalovirus-associated TCR beta chains were confirmed in vitro to be specific for cytomegalovirus antigens. This cohort had only TCR beta chains sequenced, and the lack of alpha or paired-chain data limited which features could be detected. An association between a missense DCLRE1C variant and V-gene and J-gene trimming of TCR beta chains was found in a later genetic analysis and replicated in an independent cohort. A group of highly shared sequence variants was considered likely to be a technical artifact of the sequencing pipeline. In both the original and validation cohorts, the classifier was reported to diagnose cytomegalovirus status with high specificity and sensitivity. A later analysis associated approximately 17,000 TCR beta sequences with specific HLA alleles at a false discovery rate of 0.05. Because counts were too low, under 20 rarely observed V segments, including chromosome 9 orphons, were left out of the earlier analysis of several hundred of the donors. Some IMGT-functional V segments, including TRBV6-2 and TRBV6-3, could not be distinguished by the 87-base-pair reads and were therefore excluded.

The CDR3 contains 16 residues, cysteine and phenylalanine counted. Left in the record is the CDR3 DNA by itself, 48 bases read in frame from the first base. Trimming removed 6 bases from V and 6 bases from J; the gene matches leave 13 bases unexplained. Via the germline V gene, CDR1 is MGHRA and CDR2 YSYEKL. The clonotype originates from a female donor in good health and CMV-seronegative. Material: PBMCs. This chain joins TRBV4-1 to TRBJ2-2, and 7 bases in between align with TRBD1. The nucleotide sequence is given as TGCGCCAGCAGTCGATCCAGGGGGAGTGGCGCCGGGGAGCTGTTTTTT. Translated, this gives CASSRSRGSGAGELFF.